The 15 T cell receptor beta chains presented below share a single source sample, sequenced in a study of Ad26.COV2.S vaccination and SARS-CoV-2 variants (dated by TCRdb to the early 2020s). This sample's treatment or condition label indicates: 19 received Ad26.COV2.S at low or high dose, single or two shots; roughly 5 received placebo; per-sample allocation not given. For vaccine and placebo recipients, repertoires were sequenced using samples collected on day 63 after the first injection. The library was produced with the immunoSEQ multiplex PCR assay. TCRdb took over this immuneACCESS table, retaining in-frame rearrangements with V and J assigned. Such tables are incomplete; in checked studies, under half of the missing clones stem from an unresolved V gene, and the remainder is unexplained. The sample yields around 320,000 clones; roughly 84% were counted once. Roughly 3.6% of the sample goes to the ten largest clones.

Sequences were derived from peripheral blood, sampled in a trial of Ad26.COV2.S vaccine versus placebo. These TCRs come from a person between 18 and 65 years old who received the Ad26.COV2.S COVID-19 vaccine or a placebo.

The gene calls are TRBV4-1 and TRBJ1-1; 8 nucleotides line up with TRBD1. The CDR3 extends over 16 amino acids. Per germline, CDR1 MGHRA and CDR2 YSYEKL. V lost 2 bases and J lost 4; bases outside the gene matches: 9. In DNA form, the CDR3 reads TGCGCCAGCAGCCAATTCGCCCAGGGGGCGGCCACTGAAGCTTTCTTT. Translating it yields CASSQFAQGAATEAFF.

The J gene is TRBJ1-1, the V gene TRBV6-6; D may be TRBD1 (5 bases). CDR3 length equals 14 residues. Per germline, CDR1 MNHNY and CDR2 SVGAGI (reference sequence). Between the trimmed V and J ends, which lost 2 bases and 3 bases, there was a span of 10 bases. CDR3 sequence reads: CASSYRGGDTEAFF. The CDR3 region has the DNA TGTGCCAGCAGTTACAGGGGCGGGGACACTGAAGCTTTCTTT.

J is TRBJ2-3 and V is TRBV11-2, with D perhaps matching TRBD1 or TRBD2 (5 bases each). CDR1 and CDR2 from the germline V gene are SGHAT and FQNNGV. V lost 5 bases and J 1 base, leaving 16 bases between the germline ends. The CDR3 runs 16 residues. CDR3 nucleotides: TGTGCCAGCAGCGCCCGGGACGGAATGGGCACAGATACGCAGTATTTT. It specifies CASSARDGMGTDTQYF.

The CDR3 coding sequence is TGTGCCTGGTCACCGACTAACACCGGGGAGCTGTTTTTT. It encodes CAWSPTNTGELFF. V usage is TRBV30 and J usage is TRBJ2-2; D unclear. V was clipped by 5 bases and J by 2 bases, with 9 bases between them. The CDR3 loop spans 13 amino acids. The germline V gene encodes CDR1 GTSNPN and CDR2 SVGIG (reference sequence).

The chain couples TRBV5-5 to TRBJ1-5, with D unresolved. The ends were cut back, 0 bases at V and 0 bases at J, with 10 bases in the middle. This CDR3 region has 16 residues. The V gene's germline CDR1 is SGHKS and CDR2 YYEKEE (reference sequence). The CDR3 is CASSLAGGYSNQPQHF. CDR3 sequence (DNA): TGTGCCAGCAGCTTGGCAGGAGGATATAGCAATCAGCCCCAGCATTTT.

J is TRBJ1-6 and V is TRBV5-4; tentatively, D is TRBD1 (6 bases). V lost 4 bases, J lost 9 bases, and 14 bases lay in between. There are 14 residues in the CDR3. Germline V gene sequence: CDR1 SGHNT, CDR2 YYREEE (reference sequence). The CDR3 region has the DNA TGTGCCAGCAGCCTACAGGGCTCCGGTTCACCCCTCCACTTT. It encodes CASSLQGSGSPLHF.

This chain uses TRBV27 with TRBJ2-2, with 10 bases lining up with TRBD2. Germline CDR1 is MNHEY and CDR2 is SMNVEV (reference sequence). This CDR3 comprises 15 residues. The trim removed 5 bases at V and 5 bases at J, leaving 5 bases unmatched. CDR3 sequence reads: CASSLAGDGTGELFF. In DNA, the CDR3 is TGTGCCAGCAGTCTAGCGGGAGATGGGACCGGGGAGCTGTTTTTT.

This chain joins TRBV4-2 and TRBJ1-1; 8 positions match TRBD1. The CDR3 contains 17 residues. Germline CDR1 reads LGHNA; CDR2 reads YNFKEQ. The V and J ends lost 3 bases and 5 bases, in that order; junction bases with no gene match: 14. The CDR3 region is CASSQSDRGPSGTEAFF. CDR3 coding DNA: TGTGCCAGCAGCCAGTCTGACAGGGGACCGTCGGGTACTGAAGCTTTCTTT.

This chain joins TRBV10-3 and TRBJ1-1; D gene uncertain. V lost 10 bases and J lost 1, with 19 bases in between. Looked up from germline, CDR1 is ENHRY and CDR2 is SYGVKD. The CDR3 is made up of 15 amino acids. The CDR3 DNA sequence: TGTGCCAGTAAAGCATCCGCACAGCAGAACACTGAAGCTTTCTTT. Its translation is CASKASAQQNTEAFF.

The V and J genes are TRBV27 and TRBJ2-3; D gene unclear. Germline CDR1 MNHEY, CDR2 SMNVEV (reference sequence). This CDR3 is 16 amino acids long. Trimming stripped 5 bases from V and 2 bases from J, with 17 bases between. The CDR3 is CASSPSPWANTDTQYF. CDR3 coding DNA: TGTGCCAGCAGTCCCTCACCCTGGGCTAACACAGATACGCAGTATTTT.

V is TRBV19 and J is TRBJ1-4; a weak D match, TRBD1 (5 bases). The CDR3 contains 16 residues. Trimming removed 4 bases at V and 6 bases at J, with 18 bases between. Germline V gene lookup returns CDR1 LNHDA and CDR2 SQIVND (reference sequence). Here the CDR3 reads CASSKGRPLGDEKLFF. In DNA, the CDR3 is TGTGCCAGTAGTAAGGGTCGGCCCCTGGGGGATGAAAAACTGTTTTTT.

The chain has TRBV7-9 and TRBJ1-2; unclear D gene. V lost 5 bases and J lost 2, with 12 bases in between. The CDR3 extends over 14 amino acids. Germline V CDR1 and CDR2: SEHNR, FQNEAQ (reference sequence). The CDR3 DNA follows: TGTGCCAGCAGCGCCGCGGGGTTGAACTATGGCTACACCTTC. This codes for CASSAAGLNYGYTF.

This clone has more than one count but fewer than ten. The CDR3 spells CASSFQGNTIYF. The CDR3 coding sequence is TGTGCCAGCAGTTTTCAGGGAAACACCATATATTTT. The V gene is TRBV2, the J gene TRBJ1-3; no definite D call. With 5 bases removed from V and 4 bases from J, the gap between germline ends came to 6 bases. The CDR3 contains 12 residues. The germline CDR1 and CDR2 sequences are SNHLY and FYNNEI.

This chain joins TRBV5-4 and TRBJ1-6; 8 positions agree with TRBD1. Germline CDR1 and CDR2: SGHNT and YYREEE (reference sequence). V trimming: 4 bases; J trimming: 8 bases; junction bases outside the gene matches: 5. CDR3 length: 14 amino acids. The DNA of the CDR3 is TGTGCCAGCAGCACCGGACAGGGAGATTCACCCCTCCACTTT. Encoded protein: CASSTGQGDSPLHF.

The chain carries TRBV18 and TRBJ1-6, with D possibly being TRBD1 (5 bases). The CDR3 is 14 amino acids. Germline values: CDR1 KGHSH, CDR2 LQKENI. V lost 3 bases, J lost 7 bases, and 10 bases lay in between. Here the CDR3 DNA reads TGTGCCAGCTCACCGGGACGGGGGAATTCACCCCTCCACTTT. Its translation is CASSPGRGNSPLHF.